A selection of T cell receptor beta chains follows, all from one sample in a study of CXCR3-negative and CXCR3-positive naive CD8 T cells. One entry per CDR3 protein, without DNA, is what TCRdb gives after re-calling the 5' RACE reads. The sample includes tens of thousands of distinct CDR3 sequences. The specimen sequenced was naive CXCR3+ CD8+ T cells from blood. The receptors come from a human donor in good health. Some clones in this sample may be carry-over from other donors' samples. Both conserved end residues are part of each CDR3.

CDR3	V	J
CASSSYPGVSYEQYF	TRBV6-5	TRBJ2-7
CASSLGPPGSTYEQYF	TRBV7-6	TRBJ2-7
CASSYSSSGAGNEQFF	TRBV6-2/TRBV6-3	TRBJ2-1
CAYLGVAGKPEAFF	TRBV7-2	TRBJ1-1
CASSKWALDTQYF	TRBV6-4	TRBJ2-3
CSVLGGPNTGELFF	TRBV29-1	TRBJ2-2
CASSEGQKNEKLFF	TRBV9	TRBJ1-4
CASSLFGQNYEQYF	TRBV12-3/TRBV12-4	TRBJ2-7
CASSQEGWTGGSGELFF	TRBV3-1	TRBJ2-2
CASSKGKIGWNEQFF	TRBV2	TRBJ2-1
CASSLSWTGGITEAFF	TRBV27	TRBJ1-1
CASTGDRDTDTQYF	TRBV12-3/TRBV12-4	TRBJ2-3
CASSQGRGYEQYF	TRBV2	TRBJ2-7
CSVQGRQETQYF	TRBV29-1	TRBJ2-5
CASSPVSGQGVYNEQFF	TRBV27	TRBJ2-1
CASRELLEAFF	TRBV6-1	TRBJ1-1
CSVEVGTDTQYF	TRBV29-1	TRBJ2-3
CDSSSLRDTYNEQFF	TRBV6-2/TRBV6-3	TRBJ2-1